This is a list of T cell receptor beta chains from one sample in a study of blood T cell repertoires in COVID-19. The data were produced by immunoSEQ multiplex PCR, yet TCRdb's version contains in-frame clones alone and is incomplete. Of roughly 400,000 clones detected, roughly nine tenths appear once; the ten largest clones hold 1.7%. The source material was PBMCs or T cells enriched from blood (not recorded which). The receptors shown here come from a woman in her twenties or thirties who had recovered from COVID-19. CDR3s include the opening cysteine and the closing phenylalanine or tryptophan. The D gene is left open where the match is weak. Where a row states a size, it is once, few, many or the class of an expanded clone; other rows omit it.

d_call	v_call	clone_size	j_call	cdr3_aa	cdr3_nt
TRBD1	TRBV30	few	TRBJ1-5	CAWSNLQGDYQPQHF	TGTGCCTGGAGTAACCTACAGGGGGATTATCAGCCCCAGCATTTT
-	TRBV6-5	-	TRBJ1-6	CASRLVSNSPLHF	TGTGCCAGCAGATTAGTGTCTAATTCACCCCTCCACTTT
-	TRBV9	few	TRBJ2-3	CASSVGSSTSTDTQYF	TGTGCCAGCAGCGTAGGGTCTAGTACTAGCACAGATACGCAGTATTTT
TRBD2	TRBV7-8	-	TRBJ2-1	CASSRGTSGPLVPYEQFF	TGTGCCAGCAGCAGAGGGACTAGCGGACCCTTGGTGCCCTATGAGCAGTTCTTC
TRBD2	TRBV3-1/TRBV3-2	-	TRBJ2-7	CASSQELAGGREQYF	TGTGCCAGCAGCCAAGAACTAGCGGGGGGGCGGGAGCAGTACTTC
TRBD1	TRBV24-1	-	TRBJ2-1	CATSELDRDGGQFF	TGTGCCACCAGTGAGTTGGACAGGGATGGGGGGCAGTTCTTC
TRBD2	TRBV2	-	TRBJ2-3	CASSVSAGGTDTQYF	TGTGCCAGCAGTGTGTCAGCGGGGGGCACAGATACGCAGTATTTT
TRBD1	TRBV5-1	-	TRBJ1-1	CASADRVGGNTEAFF	TGCGCCAGCGCAGACAGGGTTGGGGGGAACACTGAAGCTTTCTTT
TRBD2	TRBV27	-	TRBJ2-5	CASGNWGREETQYF	TGTGCCAGCGGGAATTGGGGGAGGGAGGAGACCCAGTACTTC
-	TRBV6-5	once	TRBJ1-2	CASGRGGYGYTF	TGTGCCAGCGGCCGGGGGGGCTATGGCTACACCTTC
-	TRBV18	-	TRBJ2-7	CASSPAGQKNYEQYF	TGTGCCAGCTCACCAGCGGGACAGAAAAACTACGAGCAGTACTTC
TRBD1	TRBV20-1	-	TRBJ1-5	CSASSRGNQFNQPQHF	TGCAGTGCTAGTAGCAGGGGGAACCAATTCAATCAGCCCCAGCATTTT
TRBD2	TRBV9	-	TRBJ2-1	CASSVVAGGYNEQFF	TGTGCCAGCAGCGTTGTAGCGGGAGGCTACAATGAGCAGTTCTTC
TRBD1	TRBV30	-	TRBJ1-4	CAWRDRGREKLFF	TGTGCCTGGAGGGACAGGGGGCGAGAAAAACTGTTTTTT
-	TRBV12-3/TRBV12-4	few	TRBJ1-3	CASSGKPGNTIYF	TGTGCCAGCAGCGGGAAGCCTGGAAACACCATATATTTT
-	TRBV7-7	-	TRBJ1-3	CASSLSSGNTIYF	TGTGCCAGCAGCTTGAGTTCGGGAAACACCATATATTTT
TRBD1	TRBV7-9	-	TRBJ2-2	CASSFLDRDTGELFF	TGTGCCAGCAGCTTTTTGGACAGGGACACCGGGGAGCTGTTTTTT
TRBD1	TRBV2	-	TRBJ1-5	CASSEWGQGDQPQHF	TGTGCCAGCAGTGAATGGGGGCAGGGGGATCAGCCCCAGCATTTT
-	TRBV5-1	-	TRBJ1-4	CASSLYGQTNEKLFF	TGCGCCAGCAGCTTGTATGGACAAACTAATGAAAAACTGTTTTTT
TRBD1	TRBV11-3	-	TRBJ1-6	CASRVLCWRQGARIDSPLHF	TGTGCCAGCAGGGTTTTATGCTGGAGACAGGGGGCAAGAATTGATTCACCCCTCCACTTT
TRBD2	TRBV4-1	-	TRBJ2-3	CASSPRLAETTDTQYF	TGCGCCAGCAGCCCGAGACTAGCGGAGACCACAGATACGCAGTATTTT
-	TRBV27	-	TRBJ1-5	CASKNQGSWDQPQHF	TGTGCCAGCAAGAACCAGGGGAGTTGGGATCAGCCCCAGCATTTT
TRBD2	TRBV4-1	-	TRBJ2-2	CASSVTSGRNTGELFF	TGCGCCAGCAGCGTGACTAGCGGGAGAAATACCGGGGAGCTGTTTTTT
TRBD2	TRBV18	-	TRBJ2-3	CASSLGAGGGTDTQYF	TGTGCCAGCTCACTAGGAGCGGGAGGCGGCACAGATACGCAGTATTTT
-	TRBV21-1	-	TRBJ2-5	CASSKPLTSSQETQYF	TGTGCCAGCAGCAAGCCGCTCACTAGCAGCCAAGAGACCCAGTACTTC
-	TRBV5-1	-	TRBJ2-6	CASSSSLVSGANVLTF	TGCGCCAGCAGCTCCAGTCTGGTCTCTGGGGCCAACGTCCTGACTTTC
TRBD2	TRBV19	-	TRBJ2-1	CASTTRELAGGEQFF	TGTGCCAGTACCACTCGAGAACTAGCGGGAGGTGAGCAGTTCTTC
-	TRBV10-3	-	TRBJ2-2	CAISESRRAGTGELFF	TGTGCCATCAGTGAGTCGCGGAGGGCTGGGACCGGGGAGCTGTTTTTT
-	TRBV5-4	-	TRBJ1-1	CASSFSGTPEAFF	TGTGCCAGCAGCTTTTCCGGGACACCTGAAGCTTTCTTT